A selection of T cell receptor beta chains follows, all from one sample in a study of blood T cell repertoires in COVID-19. Clones were read by immunoSEQ multiplex PCR, and TCRdb kept only the in-frame ones, dropping some. The profile shows a few hundred thousand clones, about 90% of them singletons. Specimen: peripheral blood. These receptors were obtained from a woman in her thirties with COVID-19, enrolled during active disease. CDR3s leave out the opening cysteine and the closing phenylalanine or tryptophan. Each record gives: J gene, clone size, V gene, CDR3 protein. Only some rows state a clone size, as once, few, many or a class for expanded clones.

j_call: TRBJ1-6
clone_size: NA
v_call: TRBV6-2/TRBV6-3
cdr3_aa: ASGWAGNSPLH

j_call: TRBJ1-5
clone_size: NA
v_call: TRBV2
cdr3_aa: ASSVSQDRGLGQPQH

j_call: TRBJ2-1
clone_size: NA
v_call: TRBV11-2
cdr3_aa: ASRALRGDYNEQF

j_call: TRBJ2-7
clone_size: few
v_call: TRBV7-6
cdr3_aa: ASSLSDSLTYEQY

j_call: TRBJ1-5
clone_size: many
v_call: TRBV2
cdr3_aa: ASSTYRGYNNQPQH

j_call: TRBJ2-7
clone_size: NA
v_call: TRBV7-8
cdr3_aa: ASSAPGLAGRSSYEQY

j_call: TRBJ2-1
clone_size: NA
v_call: TRBV11-2
cdr3_aa: ASSRPRSGNEQF

j_call: TRBJ2-1
clone_size: NA
v_call: TRBV4-1
cdr3_aa: ASSLGLDNEQF

j_call: TRBJ2-2
clone_size: NA
v_call: TRBV27
cdr3_aa: ASSWGENTGELF

j_call: TRBJ1-5
clone_size: NA
v_call: TRBV28
cdr3_aa: ASSGTGTGGQPQH

j_call: TRBJ1-2
clone_size: NA
v_call: TRBV18
cdr3_aa: ASSQGQGKGYT

j_call: TRBJ1-4
clone_size: NA
v_call: TRBV4-1
cdr3_aa: ASSQGQTGVSTNEKLF

j_call: TRBJ1-5
clone_size: NA
v_call: TRBV6-7
cdr3_aa: ASSYLRQGNQPQH

j_call: TRBJ1-1
clone_size: NA
v_call: TRBV6-6
cdr3_aa: ASSYAHGNTEAF

j_call: TRBJ2-3
clone_size: once
v_call: TRBV7-2
cdr3_aa: ASSSTTGGTDTQY

j_call: TRBJ1-1
clone_size: NA
v_call: TRBV11-2
cdr3_aa: ASSFGRSNTEAF

j_call: TRBJ1-2
clone_size: NA
v_call: TRBV7-9
cdr3_aa: ASSYGTGGDYGYT

j_call: TRBJ2-5
clone_size: NA
v_call: TRBV27
cdr3_aa: ASSLYRGDETQY

j_call: TRBJ2-7
clone_size: NA
v_call: TRBV6-1
cdr3_aa: ASSESSGGPYEQY

j_call: TRBJ1-2
clone_size: NA
v_call: TRBV27
cdr3_aa: ASSLSRAFGYT

j_call: TRBJ2-7
clone_size: NA
v_call: TRBV27
cdr3_aa: ASSRQGIGYEQY

j_call: TRBJ1-1
clone_size: NA
v_call: TRBV28
cdr3_aa: ASILTGGFTEAF

j_call: TRBJ1-2
clone_size: NA
v_call: TRBV6-5
cdr3_aa: ASSSADGYT

j_call: TRBJ2-4
clone_size: NA
v_call: TRBV7-9
cdr3_aa: ASSLLASSKNIQY

j_call: TRBJ1-4
clone_size: NA
v_call: TRBV7-9
cdr3_aa: ASQGVGNEKLF

j_call: TRBJ2-1
clone_size: NA
v_call: TRBV29-1
cdr3_aa: SVNRGRNEQF

j_call: TRBJ1-6
clone_size: NA
v_call: TRBV28
cdr3_aa: ASSLDRPGNSPLH

j_call: TRBJ1-1
clone_size: once
v_call: TRBV21-1
cdr3_aa: ASRLFSPGTEAF

j_call: TRBJ1-3
clone_size: once
v_call: TRBV5-1
cdr3_aa: ASSTQGQGNTIY

j_call: TRBJ1-6
clone_size: NA
v_call: TRBV19
cdr3_aa: ASSKQTSNSPLH

j_call: TRBJ1-6
clone_size: NA
v_call: TRBV12-5
cdr3_aa: ASGLRVPIDRANNSPLH

j_call: TRBJ2-7
clone_size: NA
v_call: TRBV23-1
cdr3_aa: ASRPGPREPYEQY

j_call: TRBJ2-7
clone_size: NA
v_call: TRBV5-1
cdr3_aa: ATSQGSSYEQY

j_call: TRBJ1-6
clone_size: NA
v_call: TRBV6-1
cdr3_aa: ASSDNRGSPLH

j_call: TRBJ1-1
clone_size: once
v_call: TRBV10-2
cdr3_aa: ASSEYRGASAEAF

j_call: TRBJ1-6
clone_size: NA
v_call: TRBV18
cdr3_aa: ASSLQGIGSPLH

j_call: TRBJ2-7
clone_size: NA
v_call: TRBV4-1
cdr3_aa: ASSQVPGEYEQY

j_call: TRBJ1-5
clone_size: NA
v_call: TRBV28
cdr3_aa: ASSFGAGRNQPQH

j_call: TRBJ2-2
clone_size: NA
v_call: TRBV5-1
cdr3_aa: ASRYGSPSGRNTGELF

j_call: TRBJ1-5
clone_size: few
v_call: TRBV29-1
cdr3_aa: SVGSLNQPQH

j_call: TRBJ1-4
clone_size: NA
v_call: TRBV29-1
cdr3_aa: SVAGGDEKLF

j_call: TRBJ2-5
clone_size: NA
v_call: TRBV7-2
cdr3_aa: ASSIAGGPQETQY

j_call: TRBJ2-7
clone_size: NA
v_call: TRBV6-5
cdr3_aa: ASSYIQGRVEQY

j_call: TRBJ2-4
clone_size: NA
v_call: TRBV5-1
cdr3_aa: ASSPWDRVWGKNIQY

j_call: TRBJ1-4
clone_size: NA
v_call: TRBV30
cdr3_aa: AWSVGQDEKLF

j_call: TRBJ2-7
clone_size: NA
v_call: TRBV2
cdr3_aa: ASVTGISYEQY

j_call: TRBJ1-2
clone_size: NA
v_call: TRBV25-1
cdr3_aa: ASNGGGYNYGYT

j_call: TRBJ2-7
clone_size: NA
v_call: TRBV7-2
cdr3_aa: ASSLRGLWEQY

j_call: TRBJ1-2
clone_size: NA
v_call: TRBV28
cdr3_aa: ASSLPQGWYGYT

j_call: TRBJ1-2
clone_size: NA
v_call: TRBV6-5
cdr3_aa: ARGSRGQEGYT

j_call: TRBJ2-7
clone_size: once
v_call: TRBV3-1/TRBV3-2
cdr3_aa: ASSQFTGFNEQY

j_call: TRBJ1-4
clone_size: NA
v_call: TRBV6-5
cdr3_aa: ASSPLPEGQLKLF

j_call: TRBJ2-1
clone_size: NA
v_call: TRBV4-1
cdr3_aa: ASSQWAGGNEQF

j_call: TRBJ1-4
clone_size: NA
v_call: TRBV2
cdr3_aa: ASSPEGGEKLF

j_call: TRBJ2-2
clone_size: NA
v_call: TRBV24-1
cdr3_aa: ATSDEGQTNTGELF

j_call: TRBJ1-3
clone_size: NA
v_call: TRBV19
cdr3_aa: ASSMDSSGNTIY

j_call: TRBJ2-5
clone_size: NA
v_call: TRBV18
cdr3_aa: ASSPPGSWETQY